One and the same sample provided the 29 T cell receptor beta chains below, sequenced in a study of cytomegalovirus exposure and HLA in healthy donors. The PCR had 60 Vbeta and 13 Jbeta primers. Method: immunoSEQ multiplex PCR; TCRdb's copy keeps in-frame clones and lacks some. The sample has about 200,000 clones, approximately 79% seen once. The specimen was PBMCs. These TCRs come from a woman aged 25 to 39 in good health and CMV-seropositive.

This chain joins TRBV7-9 and TRBJ2-1, with D perhaps TRBD2 (5 bases). Germline-derived CDR1 and CDR2 are SEHNR and FQNEAQ (reference sequence). The CDR3 consists of 13 residues. Trimming took 3 bases from V and 9 from J, leaving 12 bases between them. As DNA, the CDR3 is TGTGCCAGCAGCTTGGGCGGGTTAGGTGAGCAGTTCTTC. Translating gives CASSLGGLGEQFF.

This chain connects TRBV7-8 to TRBJ2-7; D gene unclear. Between the trimmed V and J ends, which lost 9 bases and 2 bases, there was a span of 11 bases. The CDR3 is 12 residues long. Looked up from germline, CDR1 is SGHVS and CDR2 is FQNEAQ. The CDR3 DNA is TGTGCCAGTACTTTAACAGCCTACGAGCAGTACTTC. It encodes CASTLTAYEQYF.

The chain couples TRBV13 to TRBJ1-6; the D is unclear. This CDR3 contains 17 residues. Germline V gene sequence: CDR1 PRHDT, CDR2 FYEKMQ (reference sequence). Trimming removed 4 bases at V and 5 bases at J, with 18 bases between. The CDR3 DNA reads TGTGCCAGCAGCTCCGCAGGTACCAGTAGAAATAATTCACCCCTCCACTTT. Translating gives CASSSAGTSRNNSPLHF.

The CDR3 DNA reads as TGTGCCAGCAGCCCCTTCGGGACAGGGTTTCCTCAGCCCCAGCATTTT. It yields the protein CASSPFGTGFPQPQHF. The chain employs TRBV7-6 and TRBJ1-5; 9 positions match TRBD1. The CDR3 spans 16 residues. Trimming took 5 bases from V and 6 from J; bases not matched to a gene: 11. CDR1 is SGHVS, CDR2 FNYEAQ, per germline. The variable domain in full, completed from reference TRBV7-6 and TRBJ1-5, reads GAGVSQSPRYKVTKRGQDVALRCDPISGHVSLYWYRQALGQGPEFLTYFNYEAQQDKSGLPNDRFSAERPEGSISTLTIQRTEQRDSAMYRCASSPFGTGFPQPQHFGDGTRLSIL.

V and J are TRBV29-1 and TRBJ2-5, with 8 nucleotides matching TRBD1. There are 14 residues in the CDR3. V lost 0 bases and J lost 5; bases outside the gene matches: 5. Per germline, CDR1 SQVTM and CDR2 ANQGSEA. For the CDR3, the DNA is TGCAGCGTTGAAGATAGGACAGGGACGGAGACCCAGTACTTC. As protein: CSVEDRTGTETQYF.

V and J are TRBV4-3 and TRBJ2-2; D is possibly TRBD1 (6 bases). From germline, CDR1 is LGHNA and CDR2 YSLEER. The CDR3 runs 16 residues. Between the trimmed V and J ends, which lost 1 base and 6 bases, there was a span of 15 bases. CDR3 nucleotide sequence: TGCGCCAGCAGCCAAGTGCCGACTCAGGGGTCCGGGGAGCTGTTTTTT. Its protein product is CASSQVPTQGSGELFF.

This clone turned up a few times. This sequence joins TRBV6-5 and TRBJ2-7, with 10 bases that match TRBD2. From germline, CDR1 is MNHEY and CDR2 SVGAGI. The V gene end was trimmed by 6 bases and the J gene end by 2 bases; junction bases not matched to a gene: 1. This CDR3 has 13 residues. The CDR3 loop reads CASRGLATYEQYF. Written as DNA, the CDR3 is TGTGCCAGCAGGGGACTAGCGACCTACGAGCAGTACTTC.

The CDR3 region is CASSTTGTGGELFF. The CDR3 DNA reads as TGTGCCAGCAGCACGACAGGGACGGGCGGGGAGCTGTTTTTT. The J gene is TRBJ2-2, the V gene TRBV11-2; 7 bases line up with TRBD1. The ends lost 5 bases at V and 7 bases at J; junction bases unmatched: 7. Germline V gene data show CDR1 as SGHAT and CDR2 as FQNNGV. The CDR3 covers 14 residues.

V usage is TRBV6-1 and J usage is TRBJ1-5, with D uncertain. The CDR3 spans 15 residues. Trimming pared 3 bases from V and 0 bases from J, leaving 9 bases between. Germline-derived CDR1 and CDR2 are MNHNS and SASEGT. In DNA, the CDR3 is TGTGCCAGCAGTGACCGTTACTATAGCAATCAGCCCCAGCATTTT. Translating it yields CASSDRYYSNQPQHF.

V is TRBV7-2 and J is TRBJ2-7, with D possibly TRBD1 on 7 matching bases. Per the germline V gene, CDR1 is SGHTA and CDR2 is FQGNSA. This CDR3 is built from 13 residues. V dropped 4 bases and J dropped 5 bases, with 12 bases sitting between them. CDR3 in DNA: TGTGCCAGCAGCTCAGGGGGGACCAACGAGCAGTACTTC. This translates into CASSSGGTNEQYF.

The chain couples TRBV19 to TRBJ2-7, with 14 bases matching TRBD2. CDR3 length equals 15 residues. Germline V lookup: CDR1 LNHDA, CDR2 SQIVND (reference sequence). V shed 5 bases, J shed 3 bases, and the junction held 3 bases outside the gene matches. CDR3 loop: CASSVGLAGGYEQYF. The CDR3 coding sequence is TGTGCCAGTAGTGTCGGACTAGCGGGAGGCTACGAGCAGTACTTC.

In DNA, the CDR3 is TGCGCCAGCAGCCAAGAAGTCAGTAACACCGGGGAGCTGTTTTTT. Protein product: CASSQEVSNTGELFF. V and J are TRBV4-3 and TRBJ2-2; no firm D call. The V and J ends lost 0 bases and 2 bases respectively, with 7 bases between them. The germline gives CDR1 LGHNA, CDR2 YSLEER. The CDR3 runs 15 residues.

CDR3 sequence reads: CASGQLGEQYF. DNA for the CDR3: TGTGCCAGCGGACAGCTAGGCGAGCAGTACTTC. The chain has TRBV5-6 and TRBJ2-7, with D possibly TRBD1 on 6 matching bases. Germline V lookup: CDR1 SGHDT, CDR2 YYEEEE. This CDR3 contains 11 residues. V lost 7 bases, J lost 6 bases, and 11 bases lay in between.

The chain employs TRBV4-3 and TRBJ2-7; TRBD2 might be the D (6 bases). Trimming took off 4 bases at V and 3 bases at J, with 13 bases between the two ends. The CDR3 is made up of 14 amino acids. The V gene's germline CDR1 is LGHNA and CDR2 YSLEER. Written as DNA, the CDR3 is TGCGCCAGCAGCCGATCCGGGACTCACTACGAGCAGTACTTC. It is translated as CASSRSGTHYEQYF.

The V call is TRBV10-3, the J call TRBJ2-1, with 12 positions matching TRBD2. Germline assignment: CDR1 ENHRY and CDR2 SYGVKD. Losses at the gene ends were 4 bases for V and 6 bases for J; bases not matched to a gene: 13. The CDR3 covers 18 residues. The CDR3 DNA is TGTGCCATCAGTGGGGGGGCTCTAGCGGGAGGGCCAGGCAATGAGCAGTTCTTC. Translated: CAISGGALAGGPGNEQFF.

This sequence joins TRBV27 and TRBJ2-5; 7 bases line up with TRBD1. J lost 4 bases, V lost 9 bases, and 11 bases had no gene match. The CDR3 sequence is 14 residues long. Germline CDR1 is MNHEY and CDR2 is SMNVEV (reference sequence). The CDR3 region has the DNA TGTGCCAGTCAGCTATCGGGACAGTTAGAGACCCAGTACTTC. This sequence encodes CASQLSGQLETQYF.

This clone appeared once. This chain connects TRBV11-3 to TRBJ1-2; TRBD1 matches 9 bases. This CDR3 comprises 16 residues. Germline V lookup: CDR1 SGHNT, CDR2 YENEEA. V lost 5 bases to trimming and J lost 0 bases; unmatched junction nucleotides: 7. The DNA of the CDR3 is TGTGCCAGCAGCCATCGGGGACAGGGCCCTAACTATGGCTACACCTTC. It yields the protein CASSHRGQGPNYGYTF.

V and J are TRBV6-5 and TRBJ1-1; 7 nucleotides align to TRBD1. Germline V gene sequence: CDR1 MNHEY, CDR2 SVGAGI. Germline trimming cut 2 bases from V and 2 bases from J; bases unmatched to any gene: 5. The CDR3 is 15 residues long. The chain's CDR3 is CASSYSSGGNTEAFF. CDR3 sequence (DNA): TGTGCCAGCAGTTACAGCTCAGGGGGAAACACTGAAGCTTTCTTT.

J is TRBJ1-1 and V is TRBV9, with 8 bases fitting TRBD1. Trimming cost V 4 bases and J 7 bases; bases outside gene matches: 6. From germline, CDR1 is SGDLS and CDR2 YYNGEE. The CDR3 is 13 residues long. CDR3 amino acids: CASSTRQGSEAFF. The CDR3 bases are TGTGCCAGCAGCACCCGACAGGGGAGTGAAGCTTTCTTT.

The CDR3 DNA reads as TGTGCCAGCAGTGAGTCGCAGGCCAGGAATGAGCAGTTCTTC. It yields the protein CASSESQARNEQFF. V is TRBV6-4 and J is TRBJ2-1; D gene unclear. The CDR3 contains 14 residues. Trimming removed 3 bases from V and 7 bases from J, with 13 bases in between. Germline CDR1 and CDR2: MRHNA and SNTAGT.

This chain uses TRBV7-9 with TRBJ2-7; D gene uncertain. V dropped 5 bases and J dropped 3 bases, with 5 bases sitting between them. Germline CDR1 SEHNR, CDR2 FQNEAQ (reference sequence). The CDR3 covers 11 residues. This chain's CDR3 is CASSDIYEQYF. The CDR3 bases are TGTGCCAGCAGCGACATCTACGAGCAGTACTTC.

The chain employs TRBV19 and TRBJ1-2, with D possibly TRBD1 on 5 matching bases. The CDR3 is made up of 15 amino acids. Germline V gene lookup returns CDR1 LNHDA and CDR2 SQIVND (reference sequence). The V and J ends lost 2 bases and 3 bases respectively, with 13 bases between them. This CDR3 reads CASSIIGGTDYGYTF. In nucleotides, the CDR3 is TGTGCCAGTAGTATAATAGGAGGGACCGACTATGGCTACACCTTC. The variable domain in full, with the rest retrieved from reference TRBV19 and TRBJ1-2, is DGGITQSPKYLFRKEGQNVTLSCEQNLNHDAMYWYRQDPGQGLRLIYYSQIVNDFQKGDIAEGYSVSREKKESFPLTVTSAQKNPTAFYLCASSIIGGTDYGYTFGSGTRLTVV.

The V call is TRBV13, the J call TRBJ2-1, with a possible D match to TRBD2 (6 bases). CDR3 size: 17 residues. V was pared by 5 bases and J by 0 bases, with 17 bases between. Germline lookup yields CDR1 PRHDT and CDR2 FYEKMQ (reference sequence). This CDR3 is CASSPQAAGSSYNEQFF. In DNA form, the CDR3 reads TGTGCCAGCAGCCCTCAGGCGGCGGGAAGCTCCTACAATGAGCAGTTCTTC.

The chain uses TRBV5-1 and TRBJ2-6, with D possibly matching TRBD2 (5 bases). V was pared by 4 bases and J by 0 bases, with 17 bases between. This CDR3 has 18 amino acids. Germline V gene lookup returns CDR1 SGHRS and CDR2 YFSETQ. CDR3 DNA: TGCGCCAGCAGCCGACCGTCGGCGGGCAGCTCTGGGGCCAACGTCCTGACTTTC. This sequence encodes CASSRPSAGSSGANVLTF.

The chain links TRBV10-3 to TRBJ2-7, with TRBD1 as a possible D gene (6 bases). Germline assignment: CDR1 ENHRY and CDR2 SYGVKD. The CDR3 sequence is 14 residues long. V was clipped by 3 bases and J by 5 bases, with 14 bases between them. CDR3 region: CAISDLEGVHEQYF. CDR3 nucleotide sequence: TGTGCCATCAGTGACCTCGAGGGGGTTCACGAGCAGTACTTC.

This clone was counted only a few times. The chain recombines TRBV5-1 with TRBJ2-7; 10 nucleotides align to TRBD1. This CDR3 comprises 15 residues. V lost 2 bases and J lost 2; bases outside the gene matches: 4. CDR1 and CDR2 (germline): SGHRS, YFSETQ. CDR3 in amino acids: CASSLGTGVTYEQYF. The CDR3 bases are TGCGCCAGCAGCTTAGGGACAGGGGTTACCTACGAGCAGTACTTC. Combining the CDR3 with reference TRBV5-1 and TRBJ2-7 gives the whole variable domain KAGVTQTPRYLIKTRGQQVTLSCSPISGHRSVSWYQQTPGQGLQFLFEYFSETQRNKGNFPGRFSGRQFSNSRSEMNVSTLELGDSALYLCASSLGTGVTYEQYFGPGTRLTVT.

The chain links TRBV11-2 to TRBJ2-7; 7 nucleotides line up with TRBD2. Trimming removed 5 bases from V and 5 bases from J; junction bases left unmatched: 3. The germline V gene encodes CDR1 SGHAT and CDR2 FQNNGV. CDR3 size: 12 residues. The CDR3 loop is CASSRAGDEQYF. The CDR3 bases are TGTGCCAGCAGCCGGGCGGGGGACGAGCAGTACTTC.

This clone was recorded only once. The V gene is TRBV18, the J gene TRBJ1-1; 10 bases agree with TRBD1. The trim removed 3 bases at V and 5 bases at J, leaving 3 bases unmatched. This CDR3 has 14 residues. CDR1 and CDR2 from the germline V gene are KGHSH and LQKENI. The CDR3 here is CASSPGTGVTEAFF. Here the CDR3 DNA reads TGTGCCAGCTCACCCGGGACAGGGGTTACTGAAGCTTTCTTT.

The CDR3 DNA reads TGTGCCAGCAGCTTAGGGGCGGAGGACACCTTC. Encoded protein: CASSLGAEDTF. This chain uses TRBV11-2 with TRBJ1-2; D call uncertain. The CDR3 has 11 amino acids. Trimming removed 1 base at V and 12 bases at J, with 9 bases between. Germline CDR1 is SGHAT and CDR2 is FQNNGV.